This T cell receptor (beta chain) is from a study of control samples from healthy donors and cancer patients. This table comes from immunoSEQ multiplex PCR, and its TCRdb copy is limited to in-frame clones, with some not included. The table includes fewer than 150,000 clones, approximately 90% detected once. The sample consisted of blood. The sequence came from a man aged 18 to 30 in good health.

CDR3 protein: CASGFARGKTQYF. For the CDR3, the DNA is TGTGCTAGTGGTTTCGCCAGGGGAAAGACCCAGTACTTC. This chain connects TRBV12-5 to TRBJ2-5, with a weak D call TRBD1 (6 bases). The CDR3 runs to 13 residues. V lost 3 bases to trimming and J lost 6 bases, with 11 bases between them. The germline V gene has CDR1 LGHNT and CDR2 FRNRAP.